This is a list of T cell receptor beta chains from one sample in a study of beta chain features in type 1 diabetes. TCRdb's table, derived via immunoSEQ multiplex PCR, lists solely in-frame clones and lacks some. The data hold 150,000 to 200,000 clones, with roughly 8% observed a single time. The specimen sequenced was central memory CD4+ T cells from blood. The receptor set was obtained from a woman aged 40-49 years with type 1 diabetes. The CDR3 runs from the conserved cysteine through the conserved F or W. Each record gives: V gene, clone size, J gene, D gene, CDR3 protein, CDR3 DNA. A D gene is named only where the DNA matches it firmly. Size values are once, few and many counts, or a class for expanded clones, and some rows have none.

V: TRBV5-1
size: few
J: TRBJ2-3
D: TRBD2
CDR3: CASSLGSGTNTQYF
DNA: TGCGCCAGCAGCTTGGGGTCAGGGACTAATACGCAGTATTTT

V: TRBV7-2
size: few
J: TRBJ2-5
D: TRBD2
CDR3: CASSSSSGGGETQYF
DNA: TGTGCCAGCAGCTCATCTAGCGGGGGTGGAGAGACCCAGTACTTC

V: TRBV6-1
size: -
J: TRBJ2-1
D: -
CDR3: CASSESPWAGQFF
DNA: TGTGCCAGCAGTGAATCCCCGTGGGCGGGGCAGTTCTTC

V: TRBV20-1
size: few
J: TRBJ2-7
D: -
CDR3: CGAGSYEQYF
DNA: TGCGGCGCTGGGAGCTACGAGCAGTACTTC

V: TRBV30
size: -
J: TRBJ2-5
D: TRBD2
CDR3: CAWTSGQQETQYF
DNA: TGTGCCTGGACTAGCGGCCAACAAGAGACCCAGTACTTC

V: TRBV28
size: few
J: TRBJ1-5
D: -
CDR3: CASSFTGNQPQHF
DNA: TGTGCCAGCAGTTTTACGGGCAATCAGCCCCAGCATTTT

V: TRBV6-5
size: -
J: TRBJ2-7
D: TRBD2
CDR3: CASRSAGLEIYEQYF
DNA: TGTGCCAGCAGGTCCGCGGGACTAGAAATTTACGAGCAGTACTTC

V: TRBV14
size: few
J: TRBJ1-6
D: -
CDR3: CASSQVGGIDSPLHF
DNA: TGTGCCAGCAGCCAAGTAGGAGGAATCGATTCACCCCTCCACTTT

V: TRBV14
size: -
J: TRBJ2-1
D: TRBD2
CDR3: CASSPRRRGGNEQFF
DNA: TGTGCCAGCAGCCCTAGGAGGCGGGGGGGGAATGAGCAGTTCTTC

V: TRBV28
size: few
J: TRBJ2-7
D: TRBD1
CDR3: CASSSPGQGYEQYF
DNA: TGTGCCAGCAGTTCTCCGGGACAGGGCTACGAGCAGTACTTC

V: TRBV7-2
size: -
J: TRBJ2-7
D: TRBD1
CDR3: CASSLATGGYEQYF
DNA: TGTGCCAGCAGCTTAGCGACAGGGGGCTACGAGCAGTACTTC

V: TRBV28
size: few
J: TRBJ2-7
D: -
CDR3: CASSPPGGTYEQYF
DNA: TGTGCCAGCAGTCCACCTGGGGGGACCTACGAGCAGTACTTC

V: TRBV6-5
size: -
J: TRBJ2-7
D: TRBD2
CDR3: CASTQAGSVYEQYF
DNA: TGTGCCAGCACCCAAGCGGGATCGGTCTACGAGCAGTACTTC

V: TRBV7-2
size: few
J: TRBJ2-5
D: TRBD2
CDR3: CASSPGTTLETQYF
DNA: TGTGCCAGCAGCCCCGGGACTACCCTAGAGACCCAGTACTTC

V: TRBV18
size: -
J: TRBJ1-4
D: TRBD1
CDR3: CASSLGGQGSGKLFF
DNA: TGTGCCAGCTCCCTCGGGGGACAGGGAAGCGGAAAACTGTTTTTT

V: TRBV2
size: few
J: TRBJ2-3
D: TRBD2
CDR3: CASSEDGRMDTQYF
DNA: TGTGCCAGCAGTGAAGACGGGAGGATGGATACGCAGTATTTT

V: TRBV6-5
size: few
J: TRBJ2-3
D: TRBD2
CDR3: CASSYLRGGTDTQYF
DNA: TGTGCCAGCAGTTACCTGCGGGGGGGCACAGATACGCAGTATTTT

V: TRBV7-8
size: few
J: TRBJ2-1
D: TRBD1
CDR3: CASSFDRGDEQFF
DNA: TGTGCCAGCAGCTTCGACAGGGGGGATGAGCAGTTCTTC

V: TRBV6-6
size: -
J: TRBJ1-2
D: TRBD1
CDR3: CASSWTGPDGYTF
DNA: TGTGCCAGCAGTTGGACAGGCCCTGATGGCTACACCTTC

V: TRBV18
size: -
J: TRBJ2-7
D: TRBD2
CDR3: CASSPSSGVYEQYF
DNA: TGTGCCAGCTCACCATCTAGCGGGGTCTACGAGCAGTACTTC

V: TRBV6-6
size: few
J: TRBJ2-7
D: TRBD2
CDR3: CASSNRAGVEYF
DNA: TGTGCCAGCAGCAACCGAGCGGGAGTGGAGTACTTC

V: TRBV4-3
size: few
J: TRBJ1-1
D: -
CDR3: CASSQEAGNTEAFF
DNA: TGCGCCAGCAGCCAAGAAGCCGGGAACACTGAAGCTTTCTTT

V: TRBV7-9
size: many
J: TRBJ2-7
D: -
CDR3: CASSRESYEQYF
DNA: TGTGCCAGCAGTCGAGAGAGCTACGAGCAGTACTTC

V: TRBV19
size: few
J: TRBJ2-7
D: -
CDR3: CASRDGGYEQYF
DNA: TGTGCCAGTAGGGATGGAGGGTACGAGCAGTACTTC

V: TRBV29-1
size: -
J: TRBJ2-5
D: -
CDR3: CSVERKETQYF
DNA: TGCAGCGTTGAGCGGAAGGAGACCCAGTACTTC

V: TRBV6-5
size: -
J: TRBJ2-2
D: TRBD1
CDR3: CASSRQGGSGELFF
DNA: TGTGCCAGCAGCCGACAGGGGGGCAGCGGGGAGCTGTTTTTT

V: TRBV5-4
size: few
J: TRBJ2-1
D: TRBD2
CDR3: CASSLAGTSGRNEQFF
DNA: TGTGCCAGCAGCTTGGCCGGGACTAGCGGGAGGAATGAGCAGTTCTTC

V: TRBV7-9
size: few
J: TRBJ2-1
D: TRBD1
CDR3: CASSPLGQGNSYNEQFF
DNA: TGTGCCAGCAGCCCCTTAGGACAGGGGAATTCCTACAATGAGCAGTTCTTC

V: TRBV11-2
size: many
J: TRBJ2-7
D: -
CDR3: CASSSGITTGEQYF
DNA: TGTGCCAGCAGCTCGGGGATTACTACCGGCGAGCAGTACTTC

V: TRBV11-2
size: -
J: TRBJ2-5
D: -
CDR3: CASSSGWGTETQYF
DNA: TGTGCCAGCAGCTCCGGGTGGGGCACAGAGACCCAGTACTTC

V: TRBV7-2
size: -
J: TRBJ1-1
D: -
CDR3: CASSLAPGSTEAFF
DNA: TGTGCCAGCAGCTTAGCGCCAGGGTCTACTGAAGCTTTCTTT

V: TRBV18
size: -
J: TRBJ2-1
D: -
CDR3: CASSPQPGAQTEQFF
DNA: TGTGCCAGCTCACCTCAGCCGGGAGCTCAAACTGAGCAGTTCTTC

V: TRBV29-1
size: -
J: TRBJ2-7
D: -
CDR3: CSVRQDSYEQYF
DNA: TGCAGCGTTAGACAGGACTCCTACGAGCAGTACTTC

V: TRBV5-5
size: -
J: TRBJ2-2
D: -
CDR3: CASSWGTAGELFF
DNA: TGTGCCAGCAGCTGGGGGACTGCCGGAGAGCTGTTTTTT

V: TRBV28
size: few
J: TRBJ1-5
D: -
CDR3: CASSLRDQPQHF
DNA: TGTGCCAGCAGTTTGCGGGACCAGCCCCAGCATTTT

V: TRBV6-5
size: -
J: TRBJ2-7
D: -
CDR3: CASSSPPTRNSYEQYF
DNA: TGTGCCAGCAGTTCCCCCCCGACACGCAACTCCTACGAGCAGTACTTC

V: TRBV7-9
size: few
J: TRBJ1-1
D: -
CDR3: CASSLREFAEAFF
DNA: TGTGCCAGCAGCTTACGGGAATTTGCTGAAGCTTTCTTT

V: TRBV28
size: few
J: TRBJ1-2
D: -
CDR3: CASSLTRPIPNYGYTF
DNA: TGTGCCAGCAGCTTAACGCGGCCTATCCCCAACTATGGCTACACCTTC

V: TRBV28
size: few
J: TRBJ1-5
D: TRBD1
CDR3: CASSLWGTGKVNQPQHF
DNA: TGTGCCAGCAGTTTATGGGGGACAGGGAAGGTCAATCAGCCCCAGCATTTT

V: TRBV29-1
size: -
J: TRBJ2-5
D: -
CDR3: CSVELGTGETQYF
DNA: TGCAGCGTTGAATTGGGTACGGGAGAGACCCAGTACTTC

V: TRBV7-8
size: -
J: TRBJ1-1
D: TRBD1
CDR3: CASSLGQGSEAFF
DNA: TGTGCCAGCAGCTTAGGACAGGGGTCTGAAGCTTTCTTT

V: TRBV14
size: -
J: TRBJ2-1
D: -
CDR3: CASSLSPRRINEQFF
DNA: TGTGCCAGCAGCCTTAGTCCGCGCCGAATCAATGAGCAGTTCTTC